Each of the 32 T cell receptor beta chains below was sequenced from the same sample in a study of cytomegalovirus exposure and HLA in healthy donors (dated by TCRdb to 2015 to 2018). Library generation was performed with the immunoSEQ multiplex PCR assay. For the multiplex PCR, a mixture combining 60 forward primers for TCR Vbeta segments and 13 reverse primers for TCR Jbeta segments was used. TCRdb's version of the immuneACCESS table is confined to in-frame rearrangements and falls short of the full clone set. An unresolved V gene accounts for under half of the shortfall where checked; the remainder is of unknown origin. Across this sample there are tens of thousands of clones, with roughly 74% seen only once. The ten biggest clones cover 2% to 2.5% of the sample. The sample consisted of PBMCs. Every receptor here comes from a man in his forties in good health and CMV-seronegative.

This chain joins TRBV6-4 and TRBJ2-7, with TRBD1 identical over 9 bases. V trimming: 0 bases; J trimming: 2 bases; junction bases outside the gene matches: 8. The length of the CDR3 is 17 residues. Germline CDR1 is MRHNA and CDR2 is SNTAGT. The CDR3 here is CASSDSSPRQGAYEQYF. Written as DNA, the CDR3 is TGTGCCAGCAGTGACTCCTCTCCGAGACAGGGGGCCTACGAGCAGTACTTC.

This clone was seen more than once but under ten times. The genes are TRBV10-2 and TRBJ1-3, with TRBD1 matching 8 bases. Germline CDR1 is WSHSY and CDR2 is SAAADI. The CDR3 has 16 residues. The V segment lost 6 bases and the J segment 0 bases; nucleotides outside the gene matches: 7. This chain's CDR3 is CASSHNDRGSGNTIYF. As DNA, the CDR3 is TGCGCCAGCAGCCACAACGACAGGGGCTCTGGAAACACCATATATTTT.

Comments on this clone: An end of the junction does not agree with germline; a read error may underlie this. Here the CDR3 DNA reads TGTGCTAGCAGCTTAAGCGGCTCCTACGAGCAGTACTTC. Its translation: CASSLSGSYEQYF. V and J are TRBV7-7 and TRBJ2-7; D is perhaps TRBD2 (5 bases). The CDR3 consists of 13 residues. The germline gives CDR1 SSHAT, CDR2 FNYEAQ (reference sequence).

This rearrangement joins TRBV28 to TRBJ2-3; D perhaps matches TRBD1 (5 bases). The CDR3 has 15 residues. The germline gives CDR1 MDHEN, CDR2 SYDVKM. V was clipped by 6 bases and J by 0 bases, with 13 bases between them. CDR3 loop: CASRGTGPSTDTQYF. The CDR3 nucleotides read TGTGCCAGCAGGGGAACAGGACCTAGCACAGATACGCAGTATTTT.

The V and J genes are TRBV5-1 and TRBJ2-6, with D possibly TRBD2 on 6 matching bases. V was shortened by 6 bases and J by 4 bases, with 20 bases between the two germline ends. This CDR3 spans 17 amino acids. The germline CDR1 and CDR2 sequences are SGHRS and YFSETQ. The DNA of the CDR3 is TGCGCCAGCACCCGGGCGGGACTCCAGGAGGGGGCCAACGTCCTGACTTTC. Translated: CASTRAGLQEGANVLTF. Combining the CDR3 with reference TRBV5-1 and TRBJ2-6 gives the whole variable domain KAGVTQTPRYLIKTRGQQVTLSCSPISGHRSVSWYQQTPGQGLQFLFEYFSETQRNKGNFPGRFSGRQFSNSRSEMNVSTLELGDSALYLCASTRAGLQEGANVLTFGAGSRLTVL.

CDR3 residues: CASGLVPLAGEPYEQYF. The DNA for the CDR3 is TGTGCTAGTGGTTTGGTCCCCTTAGCGGGGGAGCCCTACGAGCAGTACTTC. The chain recombines TRBV12-5 with TRBJ2-7; 9 bases line up with TRBD2. CDR1 is LGHNT and CDR2 is FRNRAP in the germline V gene. This CDR3 has 17 amino acids. Trimming took 0 bases from V and 2 from J; bases not matched to a gene: 8.

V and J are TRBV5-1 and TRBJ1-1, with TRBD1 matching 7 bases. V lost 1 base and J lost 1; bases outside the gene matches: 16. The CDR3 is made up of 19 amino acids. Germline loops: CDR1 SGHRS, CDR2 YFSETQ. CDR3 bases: TGCGCCAGCAGCTTGTGGACCTCGATCCGACAGGGACAGAACACTGAAGCTTTCTTT. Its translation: CASSLWTSIRQGQNTEAFF.

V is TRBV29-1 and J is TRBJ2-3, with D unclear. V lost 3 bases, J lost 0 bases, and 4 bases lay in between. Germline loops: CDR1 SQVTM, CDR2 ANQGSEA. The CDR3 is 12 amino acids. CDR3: CSVELSTDTQYF. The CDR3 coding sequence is TGCAGCGTTGAGCTAAGCACAGATACGCAGTATTTT.

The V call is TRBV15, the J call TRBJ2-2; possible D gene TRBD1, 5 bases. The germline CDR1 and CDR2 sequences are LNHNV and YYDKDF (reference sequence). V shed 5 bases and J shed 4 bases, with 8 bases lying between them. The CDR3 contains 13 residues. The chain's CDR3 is CATSGRVTGELFF. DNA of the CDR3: TGTGCCACCAGCGGCAGGGTCACCGGGGAGCTGTTTTTT.

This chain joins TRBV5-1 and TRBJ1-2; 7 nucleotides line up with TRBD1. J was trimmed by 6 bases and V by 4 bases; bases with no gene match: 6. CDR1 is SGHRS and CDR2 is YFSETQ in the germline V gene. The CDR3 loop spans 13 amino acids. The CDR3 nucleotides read TGCGCCAGCAGCCTGACAGGGTCTGATGGCTACACCTTC. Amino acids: CASSLTGSDGYTF.

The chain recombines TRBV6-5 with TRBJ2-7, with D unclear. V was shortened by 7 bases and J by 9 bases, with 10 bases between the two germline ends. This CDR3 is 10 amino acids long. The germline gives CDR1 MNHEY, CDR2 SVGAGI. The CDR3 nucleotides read TGTGCCAGCATAAAGCGTCCGCAGTACTTC. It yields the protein CASIKRPQYF.

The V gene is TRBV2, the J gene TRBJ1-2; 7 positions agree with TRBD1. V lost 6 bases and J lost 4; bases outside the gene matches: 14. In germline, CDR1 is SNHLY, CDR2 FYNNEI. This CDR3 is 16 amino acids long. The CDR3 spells CASSSLSTGASYGYTF. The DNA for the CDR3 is TGTGCCAGCAGCTCGCTAAGCACAGGGGCCAGCTATGGCTACACCTTC.

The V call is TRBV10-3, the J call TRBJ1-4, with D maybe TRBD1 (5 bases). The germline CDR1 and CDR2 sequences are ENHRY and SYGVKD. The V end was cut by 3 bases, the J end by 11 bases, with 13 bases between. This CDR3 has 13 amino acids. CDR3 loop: CAISEGAGWKLFF. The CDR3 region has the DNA TGTGCCATCAGTGAAGGCGCAGGGTGGAAACTGTTTTTT.

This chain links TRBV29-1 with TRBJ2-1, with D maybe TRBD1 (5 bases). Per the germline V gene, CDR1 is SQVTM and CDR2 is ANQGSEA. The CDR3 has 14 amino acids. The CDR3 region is CSHPGLGVINEQFF. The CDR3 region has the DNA TGCAGTCATCCCGGCCTAGGGGTGATTAATGAGCAGTTCTTC.

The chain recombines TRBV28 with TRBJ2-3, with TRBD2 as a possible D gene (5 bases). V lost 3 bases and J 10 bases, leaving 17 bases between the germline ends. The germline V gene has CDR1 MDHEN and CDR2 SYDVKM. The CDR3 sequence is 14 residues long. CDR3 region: CASSFRGAGSSQYF. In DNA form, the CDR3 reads TGTGCCAGCAGTTTTCGAGGAGCTGGGAGTTCGCAGTATTTT.

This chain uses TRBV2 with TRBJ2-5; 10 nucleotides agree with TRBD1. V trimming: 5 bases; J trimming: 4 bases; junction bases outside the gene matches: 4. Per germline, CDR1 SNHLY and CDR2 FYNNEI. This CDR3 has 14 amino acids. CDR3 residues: CASSKGTGAETQYF. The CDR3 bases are TGTGCCAGCAGTAAAGGGACAGGGGCAGAGACCCAGTACTTC.

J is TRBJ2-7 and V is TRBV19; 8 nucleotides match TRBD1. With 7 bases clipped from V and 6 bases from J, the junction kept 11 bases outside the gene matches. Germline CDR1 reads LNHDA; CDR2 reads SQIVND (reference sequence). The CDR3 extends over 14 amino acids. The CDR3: CASNQGPTGGEQYF. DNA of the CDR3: TGTGCCAGTAACCAAGGGCCTACAGGGGGCGAGCAGTACTTC.

The CDR3 protein is CASGGHRIYGYTF. The CDR3 DNA follows: TGCGCCAGCGGGGGACACCGGATCTATGGCTACACCTTC. V is TRBV10-1 and J is TRBJ1-2; possible D gene TRBD1, 6 bases. The CDR3 consists of 13 residues. The V gene's germline CDR1 is WNHNN and CDR2 SYGVQD (reference sequence). V lost 8 bases and J 4 bases, leaving 14 bases between the germline ends.

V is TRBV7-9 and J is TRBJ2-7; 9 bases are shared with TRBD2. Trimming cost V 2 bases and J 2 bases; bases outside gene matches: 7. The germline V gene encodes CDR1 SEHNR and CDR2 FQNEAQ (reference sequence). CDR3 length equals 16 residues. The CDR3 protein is CASSLPNGGRAYEQYF. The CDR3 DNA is TGTGCCAGCAGCTTACCTAACGGCGGGAGGGCCTACGAGCAGTACTTC.

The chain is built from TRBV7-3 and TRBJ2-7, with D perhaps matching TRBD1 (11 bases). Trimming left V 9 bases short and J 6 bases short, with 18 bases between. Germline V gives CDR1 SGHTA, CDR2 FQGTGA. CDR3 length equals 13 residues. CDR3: CASTSGTGGEQYF. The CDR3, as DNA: TGTGCCAGTACTAGCGGGACAGGGGGCGAGCAGTACTTC.

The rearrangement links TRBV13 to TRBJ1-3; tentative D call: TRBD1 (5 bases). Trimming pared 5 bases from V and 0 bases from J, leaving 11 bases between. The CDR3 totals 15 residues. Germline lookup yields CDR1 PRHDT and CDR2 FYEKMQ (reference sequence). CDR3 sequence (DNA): TGTGCCAGCAGCCTCCGACAGAACTCTGGAAACACCATATATTTT. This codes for CASSLRQNSGNTIYF.

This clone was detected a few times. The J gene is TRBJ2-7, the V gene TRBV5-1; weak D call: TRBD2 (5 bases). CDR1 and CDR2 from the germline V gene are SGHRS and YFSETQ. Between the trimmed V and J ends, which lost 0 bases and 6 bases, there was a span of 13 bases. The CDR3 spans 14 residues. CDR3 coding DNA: TGCGCCAGCAGCTTGGGACGAAATGAGGGCGAGCAGTACTTC. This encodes CASSLGRNEGEQYF.

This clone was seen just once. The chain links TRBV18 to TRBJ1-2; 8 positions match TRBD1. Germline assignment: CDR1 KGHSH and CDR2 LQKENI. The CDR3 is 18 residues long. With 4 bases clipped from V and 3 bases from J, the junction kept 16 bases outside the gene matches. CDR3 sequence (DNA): TGTGCCAGCTCACTCAATCAAGGCGGCAGGGGGCAAGACTATGGCTACACCTTC. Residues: CASSLNQGGRGQDYGYTF.

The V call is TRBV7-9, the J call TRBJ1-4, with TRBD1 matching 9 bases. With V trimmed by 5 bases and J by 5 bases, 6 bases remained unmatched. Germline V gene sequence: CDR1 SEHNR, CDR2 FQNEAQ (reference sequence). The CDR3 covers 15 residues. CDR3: CASSNRDRVNEKLFF. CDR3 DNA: TGTGCCAGCAGCAACCGGGACAGGGTGAATGAAAAACTGTTTTTT.

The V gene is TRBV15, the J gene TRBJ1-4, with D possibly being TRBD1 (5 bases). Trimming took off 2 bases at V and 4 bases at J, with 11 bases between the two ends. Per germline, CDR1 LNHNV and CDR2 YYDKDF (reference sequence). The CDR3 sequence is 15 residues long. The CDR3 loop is CATSRSRVYNEKLFF. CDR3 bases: TGTGCCACCAGCAGAAGCAGGGTATATAATGAAAAACTGTTTTTT.

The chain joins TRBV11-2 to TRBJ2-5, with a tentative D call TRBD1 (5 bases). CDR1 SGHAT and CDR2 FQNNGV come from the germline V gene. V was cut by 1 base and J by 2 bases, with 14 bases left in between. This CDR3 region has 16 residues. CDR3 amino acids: CASSLVRLGAQETQYF. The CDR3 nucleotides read TGTGCCAGCAGCTTAGTACGTTTAGGGGCGCAAGAGACCCAGTACTTC.

CDR3 protein: CASSLNPHTQETQYF. CDR3 bases: TGCGCCAGCAGCTTGAACCCACATACACAAGAGACCCAGTACTTC. The rearrangement links TRBV5-1 to TRBJ2-5; D not resolved. The CDR3 runs 15 residues. In germline, CDR1 is SGHRS, CDR2 YFSETQ. Between the trimmed V and J ends, which lost 1 base and 2 bases, there was a span of 12 bases.

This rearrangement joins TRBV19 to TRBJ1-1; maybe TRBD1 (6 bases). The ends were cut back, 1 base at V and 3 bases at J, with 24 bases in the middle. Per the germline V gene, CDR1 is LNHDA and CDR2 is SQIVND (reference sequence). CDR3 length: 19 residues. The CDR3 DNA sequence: TGTGCCAGTAGTATAGTGACCTCTCCTTGGGCAGGGGACCACACTGAAGCTTTCTTT. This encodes CASSIVTSPWAGDHTEAFF.

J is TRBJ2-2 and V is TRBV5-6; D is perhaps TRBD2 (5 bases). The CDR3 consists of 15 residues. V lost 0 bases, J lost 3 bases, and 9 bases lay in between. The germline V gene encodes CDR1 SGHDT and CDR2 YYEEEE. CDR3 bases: TGTGCCAGCAGCTTGGGGTCGGGATACACCGGGGAGCTGTTTTTT. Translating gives CASSLGSGYTGELFF.

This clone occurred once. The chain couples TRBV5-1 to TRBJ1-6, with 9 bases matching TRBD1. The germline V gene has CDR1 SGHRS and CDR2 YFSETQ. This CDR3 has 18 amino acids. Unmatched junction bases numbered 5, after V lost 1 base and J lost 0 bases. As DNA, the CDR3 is TGCGCCAGCAGCTTGACAGGGGGCGTTAGCTCCTATAATTCACCCCTCCACTTT. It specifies CASSLTGGVSSYNSPLHF.

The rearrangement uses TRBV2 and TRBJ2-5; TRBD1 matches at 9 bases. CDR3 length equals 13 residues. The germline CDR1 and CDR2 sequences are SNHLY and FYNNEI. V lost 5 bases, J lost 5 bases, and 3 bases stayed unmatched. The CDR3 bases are TGTGCCAGCAGTCGGGACAGGGACGAGACCCAGTACTTC. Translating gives CASSRDRDETQYF.

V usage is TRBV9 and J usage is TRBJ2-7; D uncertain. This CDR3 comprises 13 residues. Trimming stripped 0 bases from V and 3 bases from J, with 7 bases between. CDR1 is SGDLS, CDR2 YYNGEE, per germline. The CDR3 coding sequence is TGTGCCAGCAGCGTAGCTAACGGCTACGAGCAGTACTTC. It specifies CASSVANGYEQYF. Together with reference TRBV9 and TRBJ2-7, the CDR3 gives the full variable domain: DSGVTQTPKHLITATGQRVTLRCSPRSGDLSVYWYQQSLDQGLQFLIQYYNGEERAKGNILERFSAQQFPDLHSELNLSSLELGDSALYFCASSVANGYEQYFGPGTRLTVT.